This TCR beta chain was captured in a study of regulatory T cells in long-lasting Graves disease. Time point in this sample: persistent/refractory GD, antithyroid drugs over 5 years with positive TRAb. TCR sequences were obtained from RNA taken from PBMCs. Criteria from the American Thyroid Association guidelines were applied to diagnose Graves' disease. Sequencing libraries for TCR beta were prepared with iRepertoire HTBI primers and Arm-PCR of CDR3 regions. TCRdb analysed the multiplex PCR reads with MiXCR anew, one entry per CDR3 protein. Seen here are 390,000 or so distinct CDR3 sequences, roughly 25% observed once, and the top ten hold around 30%. The specimen comprised peripheral blood mononuclear cells (PBMCs), sampled when the disease was refractory, from a patient treated with antithyroid drugs. The sequence was obtained from a woman aged 35 to 49 with Graves disease.

The CDR3: CASSIPGPNTEAFF. The CDR3 DNA sequence: TGTGCCAGTAGTATTCCCGGACCGAACACTGAAGCTTTCTTT. This chain uses TRBV19 with TRBJ1-1; D gene unclear. The germline gives CDR1 LNHDA, CDR2 SQIVND (reference sequence). This CDR3 is built from 14 residues. V was cut by 3 bases and J by 1 base, with 9 bases left in between.